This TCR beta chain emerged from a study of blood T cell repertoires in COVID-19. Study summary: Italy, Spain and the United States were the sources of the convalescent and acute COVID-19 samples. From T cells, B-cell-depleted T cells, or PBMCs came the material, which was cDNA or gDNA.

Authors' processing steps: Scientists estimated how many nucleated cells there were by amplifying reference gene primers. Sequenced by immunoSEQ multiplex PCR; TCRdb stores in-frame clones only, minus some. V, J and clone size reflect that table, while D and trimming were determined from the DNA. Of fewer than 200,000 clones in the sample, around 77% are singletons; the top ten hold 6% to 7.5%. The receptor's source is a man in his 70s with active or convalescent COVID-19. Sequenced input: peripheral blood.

The CDR3 sequence is CASSGRRTGSNQPQHF. The CDR3 DNA reads as TGTGCCAGTAGCGGAAGAAGGACAGGGTCCAATCAGCCCCAGCATTTT. The genes are TRBV19 and TRBJ1-5; the match to TRBD1 covers 8 bases. The germline gives CDR1 LNHDA, CDR2 SQIVND (reference sequence). The CDR3 is 16 residues long. V dropped 6 bases and J dropped 3; count of bases not matched to a gene: 10.